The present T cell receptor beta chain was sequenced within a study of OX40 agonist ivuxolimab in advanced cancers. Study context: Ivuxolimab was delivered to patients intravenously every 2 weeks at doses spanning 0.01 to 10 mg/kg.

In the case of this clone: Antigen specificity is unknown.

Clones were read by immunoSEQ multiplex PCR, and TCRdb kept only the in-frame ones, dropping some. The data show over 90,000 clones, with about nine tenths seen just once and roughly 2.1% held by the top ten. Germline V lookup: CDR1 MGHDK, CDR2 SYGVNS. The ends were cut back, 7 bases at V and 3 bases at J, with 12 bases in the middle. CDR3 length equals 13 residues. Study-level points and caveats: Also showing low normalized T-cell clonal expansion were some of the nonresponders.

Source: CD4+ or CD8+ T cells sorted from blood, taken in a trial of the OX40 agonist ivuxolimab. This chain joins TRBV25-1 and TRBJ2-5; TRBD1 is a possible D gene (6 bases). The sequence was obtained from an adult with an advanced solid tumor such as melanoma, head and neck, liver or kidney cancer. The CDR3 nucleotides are TGTGCCAGCATGCAGGGGCCCAAAGAGACCCAGTACTTC. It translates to CASMQGPKETQYF.